Listed here are 2 T cell receptor beta chains from one sample, sequenced in a study of cytomegalovirus exposure and HLA in healthy donors. Vbeta (60) and Jbeta (13) primers were used in the PCR. This table comes from immunoSEQ multiplex PCR, and its TCRdb copy is limited to in-frame clones, with some not included. The sample has about 140,000 clones, and its top ten clones hold less than 3.5%. The sample taken for sequencing was PBMCs. Receptors originate from a man in his forties in good health and CMV-seronegative.

This chain's CDR3 is CASSSYRYGYTF. CDR3 nucleotides: TGTGCCAGCAGCTCCTACAGATATGGCTACACCTTC. V is TRBV7-9 and J is TRBJ1-2, with unresolved D. Germline CDR1 is SEHNR and CDR2 is FQNEAQ (reference sequence). Trimming stripped 4 bases from V and 5 bases from J, with 8 bases between. This CDR3 has 12 residues.

The chain joins TRBV11-1 to TRBJ2-4, with D tentatively TRBD1 (5 bases). The CDR3 totals 16 residues. CDR1 is SGHAT and CDR2 is FQDESV in the germline V gene (reference sequence). V was shortened by 5 bases and J by 0 bases, with 14 bases between the two germline ends. The CDR3 region is CASSGRQFEAKNIQYF. DNA for the CDR3: TGTGCCAGCAGCGGCCGACAGTTTGAAGCCAAAAACATTCAGTACTTC.